This T cell receptor (beta chain) stems from a study of cytomegalovirus exposure and HLA in healthy donors. The germline V and J ends were trimmed by 0 bases and 0 bases, with 11 bases remaining between them. In germline, CDR1 is MGHRA, CDR2 YSYEKL. The CDR3 is made up of 16 amino acids. The protocol was immunoSEQ multiplex PCR, while the TCRdb copy is restricted to in-frame clones and leaves out a portion. Among approximately 98,000 clones listed, 95% were seen once. This clonotype was obtained from a young woman in good health and CMV-seronegative. The chain is built from TRBV4-1 and TRBJ1-1; D ambiguous. The specimen was PBMCs. CDR3 sequence: CASSQDSHALNTEAFF. The CDR3, as DNA: TGCGCCAGCAGCCAAGATTCGCATGCGCTGAACACTGAAGCTTTCTTT.